A single TCR beta chain is shown here with its context. Its antigen is undetermined. The sample originates from a study of T-cell memory formation after mild COVID-19. Findings of the study overall: A balance of CD4 and CD8 characterized clones contracting day 15 to 85, whereas later expanders leaned CD4+. Among contracting clones, CD4+ were mainly CM/EM and CD8+ enriched in EMRA. Pre-infection memory held some responding clones, suggesting pre-existing cross-reactive T cells responded.

The CDR3 sequence is 15 residues long. V lost 2 bases and J lost 5, with 13 bases in between. The germline V gene encodes CDR1 SGHTA and CDR2 FQGTGA. Constant-segment primers were used for 5'RACE, and the resulting TCR alpha and TCR beta cDNA libraries carried sample barcodes and UMIs. TCRdb independently ran MiXCR on the 5' RACE reads; one entry per CDR3 protein. The data show tens of thousands of distinct CDR3 sequences, with approximately 13% seen just once and 25% to 35% held by the top ten. The chain links TRBV7-3 to TRBJ2-1; D call uncertain. The sequenced sample consisted of PBMCs or a T cell subset sorted from them (not recorded which). The clonotype comes from an adult woman who had mild COVID-19 (a few samples of this study predate the infection). Cell type and time point are not known. The CDR3 loop is CASSLGPGPNNEQFF. The CDR3 coding sequence is TGTGCCAGCAGCTTAGGCCCGGGCCCGAACAATGAGCAGTTCTTC.